The source of this T cell receptor beta chain is a study of OX40 agonist ivuxolimab in advanced cancers. The table came from immunoSEQ multiplex PCR; TCRdb's copy has only in-frame clones and leaves some out. The table shows roughly 56,000 clones, with around 84% occurring only once. Researchers took blood at baseline, on cycle 4 day 1, and on cycle 7 day 1. Germline V gene sequence: CDR1 SGDLS, CDR2 YYNGEE. This CDR3 spans 19 amino acids. With 4 bases removed from V and 0 bases from J, the gap between germline ends came to 23 bases. The sequenced sample was CD4+ or CD8+ T cells sorted from blood, obtained in a trial of the OX40 agonist ivuxolimab. The clonotype comes from an adult with an advanced solid tumor such as melanoma, head and neck, liver or kidney cancer. This chain uses TRBV9 with TRBJ2-1; the D gene is possibly TRBD2 (6 bases). The CDR3 DNA reads TGTGCCAGCAGCCTCCTCCAAGGGGACTGGCGGAGCTCCTACAATGAGCAGTTCTTC. This encodes CASSLLQGDWRSSYNEQFF.